These 9 T cell receptor beta chains were all obtained from the same sample, sequenced in a study of T cell responses to AZD1222 COVID-19 vaccine. The repertoire was sequenced with immunoSEQ multiplex PCR; TCRdb's copy has only in-frame clones and lacks some. The top ten clones hold approximately 3.1% of a sample with 150,000 or so clones, about 88% of them seen once. Source: peripheral blood, taken on day 0 of AZD1222 vaccination. The receptors come from an adult in good health.

V and J are TRBV11-2 and TRBJ2-5; D is unresolved. V shed 3 bases and J shed 6 bases, with 5 bases lying between them. Germline CDR1 SGHAT, CDR2 FQNNGV. CDR3 length: 11 amino acids. CDR3 sequence: CASSFGQTQYF. In DNA form, the CDR3 reads TGTGCCAGCAGCTTTGGGCAGACCCAGTACTTC.

The rearrangement joins TRBV2 to TRBJ1-2, with D perhaps TRBD1 (5 bases). Trimming stripped 5 bases from V and 8 bases from J, with 21 bases between. Germline V lookup: CDR1 SNHLY, CDR2 FYNNEI. The length of the CDR3 is 15 residues. As DNA, the CDR3 is TGTGCCAGCAGTCCATCGAGGGGAGGGGTCGGCGGCTACACCTTC. Protein: CASSPSRGGVGGYTF.

The J gene is TRBJ1-4, the V gene TRBV5-5; D uncertain. CDR1 is SGHKS, CDR2 YYEKEE, per germline (reference sequence). This CDR3 contains 14 residues. Trimming left V 4 bases short and J 0 bases short, with 7 bases between. The CDR3 DNA follows: TGTGCCAGCAGCCTGACACCAACTAATGAAAAACTGTTTTTT. Its protein is CASSLTPTNEKLFF.

J is TRBJ2-7 and V is TRBV6-6; TRBD1 or TRBD2 may be the D gene (5 bases each). Germline V gene sequence: CDR1 MNHNY, CDR2 SVGAGI (reference sequence). Trimming stripped 7 bases from V and 7 bases from J, with 17 bases between. There are 13 residues in the CDR3. Written as DNA, the CDR3 is TGTGCCAGCACTTTCCCGGGGCTGGGGGAGCAGTACTTC. Residues: CASTFPGLGEQYF.

The rearrangement joins TRBV6-2 or TRBV6-3 to TRBJ2-7; D is tentatively TRBD1 or TRBD2 (5 bases each). Germline loops: CDR1 MNHEY, CDR2 SVGEGT. The CDR3 consists of 13 residues. Trimming shortened V by 6 bases and J by 2 bases, and 11 bases separated the two germline ends. As DNA, the CDR3 is TGTGCCAGCAGCCCAGGGACCCCCTACGAGCAGTACTTC. This encodes CASSPGTPYEQYF.

This sequence joins TRBV9 and TRBJ2-2, with D unclear. CDR1 and CDR2 (germline): SGDLS, YYNGEE. The CDR3 consists of 16 residues. Between the trimmed V and J ends, which lost 1 base and 0 bases, there was a span of 10 bases. CDR3 sequence: CASSVRGGANTGELFF. The CDR3 DNA reads as TGTGCCAGCAGCGTAAGAGGCGGTGCGAACACCGGGGAGCTGTTTTTT.

This chain uses TRBV6-2 or TRBV6-3 with TRBJ1-2, with D uncertain. Trimming removed 5 bases at V and 5 bases at J, with 12 bases between. Looked up from germline, CDR1 is MNHEY and CDR2 is SVGEGT. This CDR3 region has 13 residues. The DNA of the CDR3 is TGTGCCAGCAGTCCCGTAGGGCAGTATGGCTACACCTTC. Its translation: CASSPVGQYGYTF.

The DNA of the CDR3 is TGCGCCAGCAGCCAAGGCTATGGCTACACCTTC. Its protein product is CASSQGYGYTF. The chain recombines TRBV4-1 with TRBJ1-2; D gene uncertain. The V gene lost 1 base and the J gene lost 4 bases, with 1 base spanning the gap. The germline V gene has CDR1 MGHRA and CDR2 YSYEKL. This CDR3 is built from 11 residues.

The V call is TRBV7-2, the J call TRBJ2-1; maybe TRBD2 (6 bases). V was cut by 3 bases and J by 3 bases, with 12 bases left in between. The germline V gene has CDR1 SGHTA and CDR2 FQGNSA. The CDR3 length is 15 residues. For the CDR3, the DNA is TGTGCCAGCAGCTTCAGGAGGGACTTCTACAATGAGCAGTTCTTC. Its translation is CASSFRRDFYNEQFF. Drawing the rest from reference TRBV7-2 and TRBJ2-1, the complete variable domain is GAGVSQSPSNKVTEKGKDVELRCDPISGHTALYWYRQSLGQGLEFLIYFQGNSAPDKSGLPSDRFSAERTGGSVSTLTIQRTQQEDSAVYLCASSFRRDFYNEQFFGPGTRLTVL.